This is a list of T cell receptor beta chains from one sample in a study of regulatory T cells in long-lasting Graves disease. Via MiXCR, TCRdb re-called the multiplex PCR reads, giving one row per CDR3 protein. Found here are roughly 250,000 distinct CDR3 sequences, approximately 18% of them singletons; the top ten hold approximately 14%. These data also formed part of another study, on T cells in Graves' hyperthyroidism and ophthalmopathy.

The sequencing here drew on peripheral blood mononuclear cells (PBMCs), taken at new diagnosis, from a patient treated with antithyroid drugs. Source of these receptors: a woman aged 25 to 39 with Graves disease. CDR3s include the opening cysteine and the closing phenylalanine or tryptophan. A D gene is named only where the DNA matches it firmly. Clone size appears in some rows only: once, few, many, or a class for an expanded clone.

j_call: TRBJ2-3
d_call: TRBD1
clone_size: many
v_call: TRBV2
cdr3_aa: CAASLGDRGPDTQYF
cdr3_nt: TGTGCCGCATCCCTCGGGGACAGGGGCCCAGATACGCAGTATTTT

j_call: TRBJ2-7
d_call: TRBD2
clone_size: many
v_call: TRBV3-1
cdr3_aa: CASSPQRGEGNRYEQYF
cdr3_nt: TGTGCCAGCAGCCCCCAGCGGGGGGAAGGGAACCGGTACGAGCAGTACTTC

j_call: TRBJ1-5
d_call: TRBD1
clone_size: many
v_call: TRBV3-1
cdr3_aa: CASSRDRLDQPQHF
cdr3_nt: TGTGCCAGCAGCCGGGACAGACTTGATCAGCCCCAGCATTTT

j_call: TRBJ1-5
d_call: -
clone_size: many
v_call: TRBV6-1
cdr3_aa: CAARLDSNQPQHF
cdr3_nt: TGTGCCGCTCGGTTAGATAGCAATCAGCCCCAGCATTTT

j_call: TRBJ1-4
d_call: -
clone_size: few
v_call: TRBV4-1
cdr3_aa: CASSQQREKLFF
cdr3_nt: TGCGCCAGCAGCCAACAAAGGGAAAAACTGTTTTTT

j_call: TRBJ2-3
d_call: TRBD2
clone_size: few
v_call: TRBV7-8
cdr3_aa: CASSLKGTSGGPDTQYF
cdr3_nt: TGTGCCAGCAGCTTAAAGGGGACTAGCGGGGGGCCAGATACGCAGTATTTT

j_call: TRBJ1-1
d_call: -
clone_size: many
v_call: TRBV7-2
cdr3_aa: CASSFQVYDTEAFF
cdr3_nt: TGTGCCAGCAGCTTTCAGGTTTACGACACTGAAGCTTTCTTT

j_call: TRBJ2-1
d_call: -
clone_size: many
v_call: TRBV6-5
cdr3_aa: CASSYSGTPPHNEQFF
cdr3_nt: TGTGCCAGCAGTTACTCCGGGACACCCCCCCACAATGAGCAGTTCTTC

j_call: TRBJ1-4
d_call: -
clone_size: many
v_call: TRBV4-1
cdr3_aa: CASSQGLKKEKLFF
cdr3_nt: TGCGCCAGCAGCCAAGGCTTGAAGAAGGAAAAACTGTTTTTT

j_call: TRBJ2-7
d_call: TRBD1
clone_size: -
v_call: TRBV11-2
cdr3_aa: CASSGQGSYEQYF
cdr3_nt: TGTGCCAGCAGCGGACAGGGAAGCTACGAGCAGTACTTC

j_call: TRBJ2-1
d_call: TRBD2
clone_size: -
v_call: TRBV29-1
cdr3_aa: CSVAGVGTSGGLSYNEQFF
cdr3_nt: TGCAGCGTTGCGGGGGTGGGGACTAGCGGGGGACTCTCCTACAATGAGCAGTTCTTC

j_call: TRBJ2-1
d_call: -
clone_size: many
v_call: TRBV6-1
cdr3_aa: CASSLSLSSGSYNEQFF
cdr3_nt: TGTGCCAGCTCACTCAGCCTGTCGTCGGGCTCCTACAATGAGCAGTTCTTC

j_call: TRBJ1-2
d_call: -
clone_size: many
v_call: TRBV10-2
cdr3_aa: CASSETWTVRYTF
cdr3_nt: TGCGCCAGCAGTGAGACTTGGACAGTTCGCTACACCTTC

j_call: TRBJ2-7
d_call: TRBD1
clone_size: many
v_call: TRBV18
cdr3_aa: CASSPQAGGLEQYF
cdr3_nt: TGTGCCAGCTCACCCCAGGCAGGGGGCCTCGAGCAGTACTTC

j_call: TRBJ2-7
d_call: TRBD2
clone_size: many
v_call: TRBV7-8
cdr3_aa: CASSLSRGGHEQYF
cdr3_nt: TGTGCCAGCAGCTTATCCCGGGGGGGCCACGAGCAGTACTTC

j_call: TRBJ1-1
d_call: -
clone_size: many
v_call: TRBV6-5
cdr3_aa: CASSFPGASTEAFF
cdr3_nt: TGTGCCAGCAGTTTCCCGGGGGCGAGCACTGAAGCTTTCTTT

j_call: TRBJ1-5
d_call: -
clone_size: many
v_call: TRBV2
cdr3_aa: CASRLDVFSNQPQHF
cdr3_nt: TGTGCCAGCAGATTGGACGTGTTTAGCAATCAGCCCCAGCATTTT

j_call: TRBJ1-2
d_call: -
clone_size: few
v_call: TRBV9
cdr3_aa: CASSVFSTGPSMDGYTF
cdr3_nt: TGTGCCAGCAGCGTTTTTAGTACCGGGCCCTCTATGGATGGCTACACCTTC

j_call: TRBJ2-5
d_call: -
clone_size: many
v_call: TRBV12-3/TRBV12-4
cdr3_aa: CASSFSGGWATSRQETQYF
cdr3_nt: TGTGCCAGCAGTTTTTCGGGCGGTTGGGCGACCTCCAGGCAAGAGACCCAGTACTTC

j_call: TRBJ2-3
d_call: -
clone_size: -
v_call: TRBV3-1
cdr3_aa: CASSQATGKGTDTQYF
cdr3_nt: TGTGCCAGCAGCCAGGCCACAGGAAAAGGCACAGATACGCAGTATTTT

j_call: TRBJ1-1
d_call: TRBD1
clone_size: many
v_call: TRBV3-1
cdr3_aa: CASSAWTGGEAFF
cdr3_nt: TGTGCCAGCAGCGCTTGGACAGGGGGTGAAGCTTTCTTT

j_call: TRBJ1-2
d_call: -
clone_size: -
v_call: TRBV18
cdr3_aa: CASSPMIGFYGYTF
cdr3_nt: TGTGCCAGCTCACCAATGATAGGGTTCTATGGCTACACCTTC

j_call: TRBJ2-5
d_call: -
clone_size: many
v_call: TRBV7-9
cdr3_aa: CASSGGVGETQYF
cdr3_nt: TGTGCCAGCAGCGGGGGAGTCGGGGAGACCCAGTACTTC

j_call: TRBJ1-1
d_call: -
clone_size: many
v_call: TRBV12-3/TRBV12-4
cdr3_aa: CASSLPLGVNTEAFF
cdr3_nt: TGTGCCAGCAGTTTACCCCTGGGAGTGAACACTGAAGCTTTCTTT

j_call: TRBJ2-1
d_call: -
clone_size: many
v_call: TRBV15
cdr3_aa: CATSRDLFRAGRSRYNEQFF
cdr3_nt: TGTGCCACCAGCAGAGATCTTTTTCGCGCAGGGCGGTCGAGGTACAATGAGCAGTTCTTC

j_call: TRBJ1-3
d_call: -
clone_size: many
v_call: TRBV7-6
cdr3_aa: CASSPLGGNTIYF
cdr3_nt: TGTGCCAGCAGCCCATTAGGTGGAAACACCATATATTTT

j_call: TRBJ2-3
d_call: -
clone_size: many
v_call: TRBV20-1
cdr3_aa: CSASPAVAERTDTQYF
cdr3_nt: TGCAGTGCTTCTCCAGCTGTAGCGGAACGCACAGATACGCAGTATTTT

j_call: TRBJ1-2
d_call: TRBD1
clone_size: -
v_call: TRBV28
cdr3_aa: CASCPGTGTNYGYTF
cdr3_nt: TGTGCCAGCTGCCCCGGGACAGGGACCAACTATGGCTACACCTTC

j_call: TRBJ2-1
d_call: TRBD2
clone_size: -
v_call: TRBV29-1
cdr3_aa: CSVGDYILNNEQFF
cdr3_nt: TGCAGCGTTGGGGACTACATATTAAACAATGAGCAGTTCTTC

j_call: TRBJ1-4
d_call: TRBD1
clone_size: -
v_call: TRBV6-4
cdr3_aa: CASSDGQGLLLANEKLFF
cdr3_nt: TGTGCCAGCAGTGACGGACAGGGTCTTTTGTTGGCTAATGAAAAACTGTTTTTT

j_call: TRBJ1-4
d_call: -
clone_size: many
v_call: TRBV20-1
cdr3_aa: CSASRAASTNEKLFF
cdr3_nt: TGCAGTGCTAGTCGGGCGGCTTCAACTAATGAAAAACTGTTTTTT

j_call: TRBJ1-4
d_call: -
clone_size: many
v_call: TRBV20-1
cdr3_aa: CSAKGGNEKLFF
cdr3_nt: TGCAGTGCTAAAGGTGGGAATGAAAAACTGTTTTTT

j_call: TRBJ2-6
d_call: -
clone_size: many
v_call: TRBV2
cdr3_aa: CAGSSGANVLTF
cdr3_nt: TGTGCCGGATCTTCTGGGGCCAACGTCCTGACTTTC

j_call: TRBJ1-3
d_call: TRBD1
clone_size: many
v_call: TRBV12-3/TRBV12-4
cdr3_aa: CASRQGSHGNTIYF
cdr3_nt: TGTGCCAGCAGACAGGGGTCCCATGGAAACACCATATATTTT

j_call: TRBJ1-2
d_call: -
clone_size: many
v_call: TRBV5-1
cdr3_aa: CASSLVATTNYGYTF
cdr3_nt: TGCGCCAGCAGCTTGGTCGCGACGACTAACTATGGCTACACCTTC

j_call: TRBJ2-7
d_call: TRBD1
clone_size: many
v_call: TRBV20-1
cdr3_aa: CSANPPDRNTYEQYF
cdr3_nt: TGCAGTGCTAATCCTCCGGACAGGAACACCTACGAGCAGTACTTC

j_call: TRBJ1-5
d_call: -
clone_size: many
v_call: TRBV7-2
cdr3_aa: CASSSGQGPQFWPQHF
cdr3_nt: TGTGCCAGCAGCTCGGGCCAGGGGCCCCAGTTTTGGCCCCAGCATTTT

j_call: TRBJ2-5
d_call: -
clone_size: many
v_call: TRBV7-2
cdr3_aa: CASRGRGTQETQYF
cdr3_nt: TGTGCCAGCAGGGGACGGGGAACCCAAGAGACCCAGTACTTC

j_call: TRBJ1-1
d_call: -
clone_size: many
v_call: TRBV4-2
cdr3_aa: CASSRGGARDGLGDTEAFF
cdr3_nt: TGTGCCAGCAGCCGGGGTGGGGCAAGGGACGGCCTAGGGGACACTGAAGCTTTCTTT

j_call: TRBJ1-1
d_call: -
clone_size: many
v_call: TRBV12-3/TRBV12-4
cdr3_aa: CASSTGLGILMNTEAFF
cdr3_nt: TGTGCCAGCAGTACGGGCCTAGGGATACTGATGAACACTGAAGCTTTCTTT

j_call: TRBJ1-1
d_call: -
clone_size: many
v_call: TRBV12-3/TRBV12-4
cdr3_aa: CASSFRGMRNTEAFF
cdr3_nt: TGTGCCAGCAGTTTTCGGGGGATGAGGAACACTGAAGCTTTCTTT